This record covers a single T cell receptor beta chain. In the original analysis: Scientists estimated how many nucleated cells there were by amplifying reference gene primers. This table comes from immunoSEQ multiplex PCR, and its TCRdb copy is limited to in-frame clones, with some not included. The V and J calls and the clone size are those of that table, but D and trimming were determined from the DNA. The top ten hold roughly 2.6% of the sample, which has about 75,000 clones, around 74% seen once. Germline V gene lookup returns CDR1 LGHDT and CDR2 YNNKEL (reference sequence). V gave up 4 bases and J gave up 0 bases, with 12 bases separating them. The CDR3 is 16 amino acids. These data are taken from a study of blood T cell repertoires in COVID-19.

Sequencing was performed on peripheral blood. The TCR sequence derives from a human donor with acute or convalescent COVID-19. The donor label of this sample is uncertain. The chain employs TRBV3-1 (or the pseudogene TRBV3-2) and TRBJ2-2, with D possibly being TRBD1 (5 bases). The CDR3 sequence is CASSPSRQPNTGELFF. The CDR3 region has the DNA TGTGCCAGCAGCCCCAGTCGACAGCCGAACACCGGGGAGCTGTTTTTT.